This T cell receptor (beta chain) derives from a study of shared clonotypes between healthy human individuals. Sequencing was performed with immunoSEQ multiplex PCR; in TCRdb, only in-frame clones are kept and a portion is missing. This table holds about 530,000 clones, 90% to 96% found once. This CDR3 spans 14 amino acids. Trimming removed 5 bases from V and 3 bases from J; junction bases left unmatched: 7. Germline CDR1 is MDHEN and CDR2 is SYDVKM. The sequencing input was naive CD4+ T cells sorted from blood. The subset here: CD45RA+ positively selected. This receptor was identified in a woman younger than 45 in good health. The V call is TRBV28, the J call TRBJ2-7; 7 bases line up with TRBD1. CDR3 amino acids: CASSPGTAYYEQYF. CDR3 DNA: TGTGCCAGCAGTCCCGGGACAGCATACTACGAGCAGTACTTC.